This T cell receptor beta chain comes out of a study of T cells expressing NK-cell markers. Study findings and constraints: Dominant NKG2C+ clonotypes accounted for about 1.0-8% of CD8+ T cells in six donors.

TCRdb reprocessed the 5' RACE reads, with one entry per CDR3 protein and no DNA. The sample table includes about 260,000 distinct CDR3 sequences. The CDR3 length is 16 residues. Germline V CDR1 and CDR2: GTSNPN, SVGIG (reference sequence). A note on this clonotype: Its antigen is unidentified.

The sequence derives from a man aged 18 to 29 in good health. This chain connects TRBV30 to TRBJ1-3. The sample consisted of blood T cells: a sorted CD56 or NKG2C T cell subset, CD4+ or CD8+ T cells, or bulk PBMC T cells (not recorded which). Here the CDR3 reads CAWSVPPGYSGNTIYF.